These T cell receptor beta chains were read from a single sample in a study of blood T cell repertoires in COVID-19. Sequenced by immunoSEQ multiplex PCR; TCRdb stores in-frame clones only, minus some. This sample carries approximately 180,000 clones, about three quarters of them seen once, and the ten largest clones take approximately 27%. The source material was peripheral blood. These receptors were collected from an older woman with acute or convalescent COVID-19. The CDR3 runs from the conserved cysteine through the conserved F or W. Fields, in order: clone size, V gene, CDR3 length, CDR3 protein. Rows give clone size only sometimes, using once, few, many, or a class for an expanded clone.

>NA|TRBV9|15
CASSVAGGRFYEQYF
>NA|TRBV7-9|15
CASSLTGSPNEKLFF
>few|TRBV7-2|18
CASSLLGEAAAYTDTQYF
>NA|TRBV9|17
CASSVALAGGVTDTQYF
>NA|TRBV3-1/TRBV3-2|11
CASSPGSEQYF
>NA|TRBV18|21
CASSPGQRIRGKVESQETQYF
>once|TRBV20-1|15
CSASVAGTGNEKLFF
>NA|TRBV15|13
CATSRDFNGGYTF
>NA|TRBV18|13
CASSQQTGGGYTF
>few|TRBV9|12
CASSVRGDEQYF
>NA|TRBV30|16
CAWSPTGGPLGYGYTF
>NA|TRBV5-1|16
CASRTGTGGSNEKLFF
>NA|TRBV5-1|17
CASSSQGKSPYQETQYF
>few|TRBV5-4|14
CASSLQREGYEQYF
>NA|TRBV5-6|15
CASSPGDRTHRTQYF
>NA|TRBV19|13
CASELIGADTQYF
>few|TRBV9|15
CASSITSGSRYEQYF
>NA|TRBV19|20
CASSTLIFDQQGGSGEKLFF
>NA|TRBV5-1|16
CASSLNTLARYNEQFF
>NA|TRBV7-6|17
CASSPLDRPAGKETQYF
>NA|TRBV12-3/TRBV12-4|12
CASSPPSGRVYF
>NA|TRBV6-1|14
CASSDQGLSEKLFF
>NA|TRBV21-1|19
CASSKVFWDRTQSTDTQYF
>NA|TRBV7-2|14
CASSLDLAQETQYF
>NA|TRBV18|19
CASTQGERTLRFWANVLTF
>few|TRBV5-1|15
CASSLIELRRDTQYF
>NA|TRBV5-1|15
CASSLNGRPTGELFF
>NA|TRBV5-4|15
CASSLVGVSTGELFF